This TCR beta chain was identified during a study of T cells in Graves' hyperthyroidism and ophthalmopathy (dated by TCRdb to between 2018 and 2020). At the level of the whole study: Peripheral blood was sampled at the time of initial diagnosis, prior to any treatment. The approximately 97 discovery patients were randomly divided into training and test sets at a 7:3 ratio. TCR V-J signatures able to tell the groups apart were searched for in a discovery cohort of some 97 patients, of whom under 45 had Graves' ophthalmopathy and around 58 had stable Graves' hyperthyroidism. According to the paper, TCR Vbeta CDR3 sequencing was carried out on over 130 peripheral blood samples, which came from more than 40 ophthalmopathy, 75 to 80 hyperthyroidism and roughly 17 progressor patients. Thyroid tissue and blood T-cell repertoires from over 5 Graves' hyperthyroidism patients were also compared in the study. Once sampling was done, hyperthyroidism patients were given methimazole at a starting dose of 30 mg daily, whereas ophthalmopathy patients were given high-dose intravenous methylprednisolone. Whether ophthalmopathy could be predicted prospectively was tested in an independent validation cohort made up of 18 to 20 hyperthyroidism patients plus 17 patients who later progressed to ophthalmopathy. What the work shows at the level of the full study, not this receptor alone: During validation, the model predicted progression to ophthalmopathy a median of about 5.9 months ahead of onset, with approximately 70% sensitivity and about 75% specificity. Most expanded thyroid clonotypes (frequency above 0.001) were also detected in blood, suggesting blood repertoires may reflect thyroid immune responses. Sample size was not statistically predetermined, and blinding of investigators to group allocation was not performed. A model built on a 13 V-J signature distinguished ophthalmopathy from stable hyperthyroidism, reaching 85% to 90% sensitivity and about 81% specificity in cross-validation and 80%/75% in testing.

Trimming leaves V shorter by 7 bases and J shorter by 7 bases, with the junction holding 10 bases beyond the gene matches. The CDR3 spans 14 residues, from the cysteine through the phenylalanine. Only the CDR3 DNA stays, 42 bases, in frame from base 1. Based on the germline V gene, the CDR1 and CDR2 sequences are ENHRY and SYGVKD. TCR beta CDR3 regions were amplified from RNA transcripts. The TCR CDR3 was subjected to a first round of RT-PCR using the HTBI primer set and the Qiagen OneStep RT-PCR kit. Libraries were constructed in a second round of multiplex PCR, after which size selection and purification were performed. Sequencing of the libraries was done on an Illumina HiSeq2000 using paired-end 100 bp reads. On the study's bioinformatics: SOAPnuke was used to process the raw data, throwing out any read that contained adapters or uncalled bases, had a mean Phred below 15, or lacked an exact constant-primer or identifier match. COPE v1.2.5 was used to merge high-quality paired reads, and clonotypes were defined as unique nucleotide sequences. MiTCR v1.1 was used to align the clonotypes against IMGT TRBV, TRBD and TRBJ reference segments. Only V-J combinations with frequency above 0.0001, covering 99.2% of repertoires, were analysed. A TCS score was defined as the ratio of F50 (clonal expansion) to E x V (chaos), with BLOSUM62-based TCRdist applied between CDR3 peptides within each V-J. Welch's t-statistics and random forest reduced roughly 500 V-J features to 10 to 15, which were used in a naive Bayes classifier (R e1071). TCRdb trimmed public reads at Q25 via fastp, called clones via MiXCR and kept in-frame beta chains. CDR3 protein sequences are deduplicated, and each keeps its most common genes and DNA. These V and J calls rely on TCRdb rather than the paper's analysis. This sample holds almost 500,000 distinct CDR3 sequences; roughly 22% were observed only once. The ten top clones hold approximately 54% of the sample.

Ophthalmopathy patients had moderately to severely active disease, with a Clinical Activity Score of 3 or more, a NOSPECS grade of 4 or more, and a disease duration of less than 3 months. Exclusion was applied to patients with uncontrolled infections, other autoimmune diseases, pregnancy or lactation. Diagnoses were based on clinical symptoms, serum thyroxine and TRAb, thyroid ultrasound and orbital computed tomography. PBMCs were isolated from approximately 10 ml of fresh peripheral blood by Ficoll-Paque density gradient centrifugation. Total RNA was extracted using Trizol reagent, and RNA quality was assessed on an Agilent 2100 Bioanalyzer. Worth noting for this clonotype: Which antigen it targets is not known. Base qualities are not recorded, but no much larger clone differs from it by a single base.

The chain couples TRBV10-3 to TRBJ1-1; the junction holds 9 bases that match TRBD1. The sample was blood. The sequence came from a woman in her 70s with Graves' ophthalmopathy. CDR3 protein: CAINRRDRENEAFF. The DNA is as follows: TGTGCCATCAATCGCCGGGACAGGGAGAATGAAGCTTTCTTT.